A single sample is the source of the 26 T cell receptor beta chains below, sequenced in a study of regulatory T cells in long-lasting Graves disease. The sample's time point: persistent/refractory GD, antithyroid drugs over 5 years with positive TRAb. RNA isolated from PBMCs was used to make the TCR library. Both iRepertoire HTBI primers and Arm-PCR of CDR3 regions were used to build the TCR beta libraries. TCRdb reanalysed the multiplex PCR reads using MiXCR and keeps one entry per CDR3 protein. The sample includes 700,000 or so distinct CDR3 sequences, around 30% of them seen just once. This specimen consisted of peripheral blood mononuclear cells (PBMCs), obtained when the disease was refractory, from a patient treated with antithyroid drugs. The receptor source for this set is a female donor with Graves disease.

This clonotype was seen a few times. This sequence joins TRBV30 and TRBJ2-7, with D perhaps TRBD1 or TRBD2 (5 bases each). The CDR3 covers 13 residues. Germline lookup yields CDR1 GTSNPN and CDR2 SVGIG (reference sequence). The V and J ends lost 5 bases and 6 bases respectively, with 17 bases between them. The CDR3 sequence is CAWEPGAGSEQYF. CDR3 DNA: TGTGCCTGGGAACCCGGGGCAGGCTCCGAGCAGTACTTC.

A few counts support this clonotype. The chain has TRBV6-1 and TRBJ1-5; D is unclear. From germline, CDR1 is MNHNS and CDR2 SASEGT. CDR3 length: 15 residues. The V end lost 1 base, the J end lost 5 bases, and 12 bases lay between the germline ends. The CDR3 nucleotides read TGTGCCAGCAGTGAAGGGGCAACGAGCGATCAGCCCCAGCATTTT. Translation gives CASSEGATSDQPQHF.

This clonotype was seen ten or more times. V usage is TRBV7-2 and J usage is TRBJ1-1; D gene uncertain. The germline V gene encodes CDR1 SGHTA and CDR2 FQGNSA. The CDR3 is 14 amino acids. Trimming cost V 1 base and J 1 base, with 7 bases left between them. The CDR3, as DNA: TGTGCCAGCAGCTTAGGGAATCGGAACACTGAAGCTTTCTTT. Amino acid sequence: CASSLGNRNTEAFF.

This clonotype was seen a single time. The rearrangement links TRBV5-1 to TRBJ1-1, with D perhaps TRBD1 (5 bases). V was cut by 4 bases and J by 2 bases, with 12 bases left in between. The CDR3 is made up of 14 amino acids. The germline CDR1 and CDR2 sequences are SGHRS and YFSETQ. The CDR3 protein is CASSLGHINTEAFF. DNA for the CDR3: TGCGCCAGCAGCCTTGGACACATTAACACTGAAGCTTTCTTT.

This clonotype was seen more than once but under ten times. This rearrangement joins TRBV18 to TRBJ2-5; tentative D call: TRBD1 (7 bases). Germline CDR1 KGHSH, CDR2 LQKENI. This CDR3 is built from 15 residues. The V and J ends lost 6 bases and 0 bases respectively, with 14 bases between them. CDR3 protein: CASSHRGLNQETQYF. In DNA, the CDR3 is TGTGCCAGCTCTCACAGGGGACTGAACCAAGAGACCCAGTACTTC.

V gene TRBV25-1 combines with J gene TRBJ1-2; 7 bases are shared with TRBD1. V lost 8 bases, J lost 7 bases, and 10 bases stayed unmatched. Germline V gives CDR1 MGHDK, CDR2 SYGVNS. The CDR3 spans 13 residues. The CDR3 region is CASGFPSGGGYTF. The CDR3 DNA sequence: TGTGCCAGCGGGTTCCCTTCAGGGGGTGGCTACACCTTC.

CDR3 amino acids: CASSHRGGRLNYGYTF. CDR3 nucleotide sequence: TGTGCCAGCAGCCATCGGGGGGGGCGATTAAACTATGGCTACACCTTC. The chain recombines TRBV7-3 with TRBJ1-2; TRBD1 might be the D (6 bases). This CDR3 comprises 16 residues. V was cut by 5 bases and J by 2 bases, with 18 bases left in between. The germline V gene encodes CDR1 SGHTA and CDR2 FQGTGA.

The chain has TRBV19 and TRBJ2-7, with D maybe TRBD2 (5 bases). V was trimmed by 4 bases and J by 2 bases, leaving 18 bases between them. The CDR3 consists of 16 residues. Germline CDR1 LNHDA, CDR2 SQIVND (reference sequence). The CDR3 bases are TGTGCCAGTAGTACCAATTATCCGGACGGGACCTACGAGCAGTACTTC. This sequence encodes CASSTNYPDGTYEQYF.

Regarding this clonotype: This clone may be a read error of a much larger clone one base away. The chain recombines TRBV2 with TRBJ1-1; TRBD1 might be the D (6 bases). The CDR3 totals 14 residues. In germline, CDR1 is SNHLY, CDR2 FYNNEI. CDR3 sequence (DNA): TGTGCCAACAGTCCTACAGGGACGGGAACTGAAGCTTTCTTT. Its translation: CANSPTGTGTEAFF.

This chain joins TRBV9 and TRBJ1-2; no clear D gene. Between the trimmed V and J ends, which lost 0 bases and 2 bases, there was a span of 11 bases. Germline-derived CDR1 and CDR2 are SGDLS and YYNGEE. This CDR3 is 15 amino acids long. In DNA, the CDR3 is TGTGCCAGCAGCGTAGCTAGGCAGTCAAACTATGGCTACACCTTC. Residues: CASSVARQSNYGYTF.

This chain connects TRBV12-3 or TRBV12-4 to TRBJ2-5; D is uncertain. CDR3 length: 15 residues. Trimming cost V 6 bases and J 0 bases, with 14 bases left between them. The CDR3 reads CASSPSHANQETQYF. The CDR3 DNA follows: TGTGCCAGCAGCCCGAGTCACGCAAACCAAGAGACCCAGTACTTC.

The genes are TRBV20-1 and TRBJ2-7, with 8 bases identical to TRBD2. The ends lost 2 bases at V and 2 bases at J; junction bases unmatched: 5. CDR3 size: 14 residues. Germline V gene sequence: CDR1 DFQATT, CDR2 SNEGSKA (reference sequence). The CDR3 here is CSARYPGGPYEQYF. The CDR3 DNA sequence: TGCAGTGCTAGATACCCGGGAGGGCCCTACGAGCAGTACTTC.

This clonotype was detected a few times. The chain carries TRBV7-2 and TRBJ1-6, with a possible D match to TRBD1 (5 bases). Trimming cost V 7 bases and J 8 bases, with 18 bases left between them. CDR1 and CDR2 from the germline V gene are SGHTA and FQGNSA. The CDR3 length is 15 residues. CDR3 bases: TGTGCCAGCACCATCGGGGGGACGGGAGATTCACCCCTCCACTTT. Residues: CASTIGGTGDSPLHF. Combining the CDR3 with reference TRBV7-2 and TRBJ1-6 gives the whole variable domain GAGVSQSPSNKVTEKGKDVELRCDPISGHTALYWYRQSLGQGLEFLIYFQGNSAPDKSGLPSDRFSAERTGGSVSTLTIQRTQQEDSAVYLCASTIGGTGDSPLHFGNGTRLTVT.

CDR3: CASSYSYSQETQYF. CDR3 in DNA: TGTGCCAGCAGTTACTCGTACAGCCAAGAGACCCAGTACTTC. The chain couples TRBV6-5 to TRBJ2-5, with D unresolved. The CDR3 loop spans 14 amino acids. Trimming removed 0 bases from V and 1 base from J, with 6 bases in between. Germline lookup yields CDR1 MNHEY and CDR2 SVGAGI.

The CDR3 here is CASGLGVTRDTEAFF. The CDR3 DNA reads TGCGCCAGCGGGTTGGGAGTGACCCGGGACACTGAAGCTTTCTTT. The rearrangement links TRBV5-1 to TRBJ1-1; D unresolved. The CDR3 covers 15 residues. The V gene lost 7 bases and the J gene lost 3 bases, with 19 bases spanning the gap. Per the germline V gene, CDR1 is SGHRS and CDR2 is YFSETQ.

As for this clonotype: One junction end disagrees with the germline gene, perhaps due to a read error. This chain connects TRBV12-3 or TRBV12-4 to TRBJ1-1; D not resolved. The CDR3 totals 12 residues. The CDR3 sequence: CAGSWGATEAFF. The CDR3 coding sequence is TGTGCCGGCAGTTGGGGTGCGACTGAAGCTTTCTTT.

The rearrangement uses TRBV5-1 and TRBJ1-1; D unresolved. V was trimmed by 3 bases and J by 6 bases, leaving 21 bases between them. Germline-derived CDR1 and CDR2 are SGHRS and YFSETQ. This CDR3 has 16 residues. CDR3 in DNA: TGCGCCAGCAGCTCGGATAAGAGGGTTCTCGTAGCTGAAGCTTTCTTT. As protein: CASSSDKRVLVAEAFF.

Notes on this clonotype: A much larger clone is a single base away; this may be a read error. This CDR3 reads CASSLFSGRVSTEAFF. CDR3 bases: TGTGCCAGCAGTTTATTTTCCGGCAGGGTGAGCACTGAAGCTTTCTTT. The J gene is TRBJ1-1, the V gene TRBV12-3 or TRBV12-4; tentative D call: TRBD1 (5 bases). V was trimmed by 2 bases and J by 4 bases, leaving 17 bases between them. The CDR3 sequence is 16 residues long.

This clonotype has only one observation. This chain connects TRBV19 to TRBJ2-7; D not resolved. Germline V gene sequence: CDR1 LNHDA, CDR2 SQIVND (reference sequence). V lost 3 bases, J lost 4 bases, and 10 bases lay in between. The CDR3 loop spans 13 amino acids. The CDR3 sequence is CASSIGRPYEQYF. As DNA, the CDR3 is TGTGCCAGTAGTATTGGAAGACCTTACGAGCAGTACTTC.

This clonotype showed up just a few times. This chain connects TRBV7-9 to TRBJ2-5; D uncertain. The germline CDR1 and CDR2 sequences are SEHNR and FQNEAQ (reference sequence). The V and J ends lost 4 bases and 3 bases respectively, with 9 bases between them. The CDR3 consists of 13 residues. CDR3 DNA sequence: TGTGCCAGCAGCTCAGAAATCGAAGAGACCCAGTACTTC. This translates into CASSSEIEETQYF. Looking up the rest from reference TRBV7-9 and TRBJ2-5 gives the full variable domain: DTGVSQNPRHKITKRGQNVTFRCDPISEHNRLYWYRQTLGQGPEFLTYFQNEAQLEKSRLLSDRFSAERPKGSFSTLEIQRTEQGDSAMYLCASSSEIEETQYFGPGTRLLVL.

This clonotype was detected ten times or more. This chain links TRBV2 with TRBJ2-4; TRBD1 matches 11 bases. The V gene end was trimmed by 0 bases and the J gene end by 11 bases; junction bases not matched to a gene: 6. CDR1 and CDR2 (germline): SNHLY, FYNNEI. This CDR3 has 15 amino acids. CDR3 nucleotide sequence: TGTGCCAGCAGTGAAGCGCGGACAGGGGGCGAATTTCAGTACTTC. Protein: CASSEARTGGEFQYF.

CDR3 protein: CASSIEGGGSYEQYF. The CDR3 region has the DNA TGTGCCAGTAGTATAGAAGGCGGGGGCTCCTACGAGCAGTACTTC. The chain employs TRBV19 and TRBJ2-7, with 7 bases aligning to TRBD2. CDR1 and CDR2 (germline): LNHDA, SQIVND (reference sequence). The J segment lost 0 bases and the V segment lost 0 bases, leaving 2 bases of the junction unmatched. This CDR3 spans 15 amino acids.

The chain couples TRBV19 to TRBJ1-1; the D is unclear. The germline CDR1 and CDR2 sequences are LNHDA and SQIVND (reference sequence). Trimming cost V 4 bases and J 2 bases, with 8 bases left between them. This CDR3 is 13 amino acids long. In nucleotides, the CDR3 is TGTGCCAGTAGTACCCTTCGAAACACTGAAGCTTTCTTT. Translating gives CASSTLRNTEAFF.

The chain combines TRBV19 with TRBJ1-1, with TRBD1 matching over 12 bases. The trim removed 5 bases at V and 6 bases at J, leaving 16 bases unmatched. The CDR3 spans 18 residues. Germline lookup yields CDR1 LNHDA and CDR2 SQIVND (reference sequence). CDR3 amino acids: CASSPRAGTGGAEAEAFF. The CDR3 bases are TGTGCCAGTAGTCCCCGGGCCGGGACAGGGGGCGCGGAGGCTGAAGCTTTCTTT.

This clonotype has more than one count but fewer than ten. The CDR3 DNA reads as TGCGCCAGCAGCCCGCCGCAGGGAGGCTTTGACTATGGCTACACCTTC. It translates to CASSPPQGGFDYGYTF. The chain employs TRBV5-1 and TRBJ1-2, with D perhaps matching TRBD1 (5 bases). The germline V gene encodes CDR1 SGHRS and CDR2 YFSETQ. The V end lost 4 bases, the J end lost 3 bases, and 19 bases lay between the germline ends. The length of the CDR3 is 16 residues.

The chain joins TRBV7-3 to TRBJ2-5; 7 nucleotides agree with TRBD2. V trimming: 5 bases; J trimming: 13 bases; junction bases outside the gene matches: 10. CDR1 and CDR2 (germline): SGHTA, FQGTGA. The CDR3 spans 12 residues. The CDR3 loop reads CASSPNSGTMYF. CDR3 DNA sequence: TGTGCCAGCAGCCCAAACTCCGGGACTATGTACTTC. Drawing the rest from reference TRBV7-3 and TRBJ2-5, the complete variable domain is GAGVSQTPSNKVTEKGKYVELRCDPISGHTALYWYRQSLGQGPEFLIYFQGTGAADDSGLPNDRFFAVRPEGSVSTLKIQRTERGDSAVYLCASSPNSGTMYFGPGTRLLVL.